This TCR beta chain was recorded in a study of cytomegalovirus exposure and HLA in healthy donors. 13 Jbeta primers and 60 Vbeta primers were used for the PCR. Methods used by the authors: Per a later analysis, the number of unique TCR beta chains was 75 million to 90 million, of which about 10 million were shared. Method: immunoSEQ multiplex PCR; TCRdb's copy keeps in-frame clones and lacks some. V, J and clone size are those of that table, while D and trimming were read from the DNA. The sample table includes about 91,000 clones. CDR1 and CDR2 (germline): MNHNY, SVGAGI (reference sequence). The CDR3 covers 12 residues. V lost 5 bases and J lost 5, with 6 bases in between.

The chain has TRBV6-6 and TRBJ1-4, with no clear D. This TCR was sampled from a woman between 25 and 40 years old in good health and CMV-seronegative. Sequenced: PBMCs. DNA for the CDR3: TGTGCCAGCAGTCTAGTGAATGAAAAACTGTTTTTT. Its translation: CASSLVNEKLFF.